The clone carrying this TCR beta chain was counted only a few times. This sample is part of a study of blood T cell repertoires in COVID-19. In the study overall: The United States, Italy and Spain supplied acute and convalescent COVID-19 samples.

V lost 10 bases, J lost 7 bases, and 11 bases stayed unmatched. The CDR3 contains 14 residues. Germline values: CDR1 MNHEY, CDR2 SMNVEV (reference sequence). Original processing methods: Using reference gene primer amplification, nucleated cell counts were estimated. Only in-frame clones appear in the TCRdb table, and some are missing; sequencing was by immunoSEQ multiplex PCR. The V and J calls and clone size come from that table; D and trimming were worked out from the DNA. The top ten clones hold approximately 3.6% of a sample with roughly 130,000 clones, around three quarters of them seen once. Specimen: peripheral blood. The V and J genes are TRBV27 and TRBJ2-1; TRBD2 agrees at 9 bases. This TCR was recovered from a man in his fifties or sixties with acute or convalescent COVID-19. Here the CDR3 reads CATLGLALKNEQFF. CDR3 nucleotides: TGTGCCACCCTGGGACTAGCTCTGAAAAATGAGCAGTTCTTC.